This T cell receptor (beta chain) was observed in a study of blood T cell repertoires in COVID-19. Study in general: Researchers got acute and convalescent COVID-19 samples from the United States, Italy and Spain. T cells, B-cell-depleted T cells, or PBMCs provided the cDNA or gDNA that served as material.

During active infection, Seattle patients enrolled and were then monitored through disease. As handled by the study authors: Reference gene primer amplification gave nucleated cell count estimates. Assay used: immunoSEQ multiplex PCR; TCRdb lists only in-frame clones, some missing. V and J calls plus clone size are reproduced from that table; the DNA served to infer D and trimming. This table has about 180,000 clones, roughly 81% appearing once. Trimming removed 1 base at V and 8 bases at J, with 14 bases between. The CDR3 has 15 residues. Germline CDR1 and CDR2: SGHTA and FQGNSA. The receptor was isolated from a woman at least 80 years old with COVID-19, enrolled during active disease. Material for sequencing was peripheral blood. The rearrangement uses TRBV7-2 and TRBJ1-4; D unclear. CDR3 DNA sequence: TGTGCCAGCAGCTTAGGAGAAAGGGCGGGGGAAAAACTGTTTTTT. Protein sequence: CASSLGERAGEKLFF.